These 26 T cell receptor beta chains were sequenced from one sample in a study of CD8 T cells in Susac syndrome. The RNA, about 0.5 to 1 ug, was put through reverse transcription using random hexamers. Each CDR3 protein gets one entry after TCRdb re-called the immunoSEQ multiplex PCR reads with MiXCR. The sample lists roughly 120,000 distinct CDR3 sequences, about 96% seen once, with 0.096% in the top ten. Sequencing used CD4+ T cells from PBMCs. The receptors originated from a human donor in good health.

This chain connects TRBV28 to TRBJ2-1; 10 bases agree with TRBD2. Germline V gives CDR1 MDHEN, CDR2 SYDVKM. The CDR3 loop spans 15 amino acids. V lost 3 bases, J lost 8 bases, and 7 bases stayed unmatched. Written as DNA, the CDR3 is TGTGCCAGCAGTTTCCCAGCGGGAGGGGTCGATGAGCAGTTCTTC. It translates to CASSFPAGGVDEQFF.

The chain uses TRBV18 and TRBJ2-1, with 7 nucleotides matching TRBD2. Germline CDR1 KGHSH, CDR2 LQKENI. V trimming: 1 base; J trimming: 4 bases; junction bases outside the gene matches: 7. The CDR3 spans 16 residues. The CDR3 nucleotides read TGTGCCAGCTCACCACAGTCCGGCGGGGGATACAATGAGCAGTTCTTC. Protein: CASSPQSGGGYNEQFF.

The rearrangement joins TRBV4-1 to TRBJ2-5, with D possibly TRBD1 on 5 matching bases. The CDR3 runs 15 residues. Germline CDR1 reads MGHRA; CDR2 reads YSYEKL. With 1 base removed from V and 4 bases from J, the gap between germline ends came to 13 bases. The CDR3 is CASSQVPGIGETQYF. The CDR3 region has the DNA TGCGCCAGCAGCCAAGTTCCAGGGATAGGAGAGACCCAGTACTTC.

V usage is TRBV5-1 and J usage is TRBJ2-6; D is ambiguous. V was cut by 7 bases and J by 2 bases, with 10 bases left in between. CDR1 SGHRS and CDR2 YFSETQ come from the germline V gene. This CDR3 is 14 amino acids long. CDR3 in DNA: TGCGCCAGCGGTAGTAGGACTGGGGCCAACGTCCTGACTTTC. It translates to CASGSRTGANVLTF.

The chain couples TRBV3-1 to TRBJ2-5, with 9 bases matching TRBD2. CDR1 LGHDT and CDR2 YNNKEL come from the germline V gene (reference sequence). The CDR3 is made up of 16 amino acids. J lost 6 bases, V lost 0 bases, and 8 bases had no gene match. CDR3 protein: CASSQDSRGGPQTQYF. The CDR3 DNA reads TGTGCCAGCAGCCAAGATTCGCGGGGGGGTCCTCAGACCCAGTACTTC.

The gene calls are TRBV2 and TRBJ1-1; 8 nucleotides line up with TRBD1. The junction had 2 bases not matched to a gene; V was cut back by 1 base and J by 10 bases. Germline values: CDR1 SNHLY, CDR2 FYNNEI. The CDR3 runs to 12 residues. The CDR3 bases are TGTGCCAGCAGTGAAGAGACAGGGGCAGCTTTCTTT. Amino acid sequence: CASSEETGAAFF.

V gene TRBV5-6 combines with J gene TRBJ2-6, with TRBD2 identical over 7 bases. The V gene end was trimmed by 0 bases and the J gene end by 3 bases; junction bases not matched to a gene: 9. Germline values: CDR1 SGHDT, CDR2 YYEEEE. The CDR3 contains 18 residues. DNA for the CDR3: TGTGCCAGCAGCTTGGTAGCGTCGGCGGGAGTTGGGGCCAACGTCCTGACTTTC. The encoded protein is CASSLVASAGVGANVLTF.

This clonotype was observed a single time. The chain couples TRBV6-6 to TRBJ1-2; D is ambiguous. The germline V gene has CDR1 MNHNY and CDR2 SVGAGI (reference sequence). The CDR3 runs 12 residues. V gave up 8 bases and J gave up 0 bases, with 7 bases separating them. The CDR3 coding sequence is TGTGCCAGCGGAGGCTCTAACTATGGCTACACCTTC. Residues: CASGGSNYGYTF.

The chain combines TRBV7-4 with TRBJ2-7; a possible D gene is TRBD1 (6 bases). V shed 4 bases and J shed 3 bases, with 13 bases lying between them. The length of the CDR3 is 14 residues. Germline CDR1 SGHVT, CDR2 SQSDAQ. As DNA, the CDR3 is TGTGCCAGCAGCTCCAGGGGAAGGATCTACGAGCAGTACTTC. Amino acids: CASSSRGRIYEQYF.

The chain couples TRBV6-5 to TRBJ2-1; 8 bases align to TRBD1. Germline V gives CDR1 MNHEY, CDR2 SVGAGI. The CDR3 extends over 15 amino acids. Germline trimming cut 5 bases from V and 4 bases from J; bases unmatched to any gene: 7. Here the CDR3 DNA reads TGTGCCAGCAGTATTCAGGGGGCGTATTACAATGAGCAGTTCTTC. It yields the protein CASSIQGAYYNEQFF.

The genes are TRBV12-5 and TRBJ2-3; the D gene could be TRBD1 or TRBD2 (5 bases each). The V gene's germline CDR1 is LGHNT and CDR2 FRNRAP. The CDR3 runs to 16 residues. V was pared by 1 base and J by 2 bases, with 13 bases between. The CDR3 here is CASGLGTGTNTDTQYF. As DNA, the CDR3 is TGTGCTAGTGGTTTGGGCACGGGGACCAACACAGATACGCAGTATTTT.

The rearrangement uses TRBV19 and TRBJ1-2; D unclear. The V gene lost 3 bases and the J gene lost 5 bases, with 13 bases spanning the gap. In germline, CDR1 is LNHDA, CDR2 SQIVND (reference sequence). The CDR3 consists of 14 residues. Here the CDR3 reads CASSIPGRHYGYTF. The CDR3 nucleotides are TGTGCCAGTAGTATCCCCGGACGCCATTATGGCTACACCTTC.

This clonotype was recorded once. The V and J genes are TRBV18 and TRBJ2-7; D may be TRBD2 (5 bases). The germline V gene has CDR1 KGHSH and CDR2 LQKENI. V was shortened by 3 bases and J by 3 bases, with 12 bases between the two germline ends. The CDR3 length is 14 residues. For the CDR3, the DNA is TGTGCCAGCTCACCCCCAGGACGGGGCTACGAGCAGTACTTC. Translating it yields CASSPPGRGYEQYF. The full variable domain, its missing parts supplied by reference TRBV18 and TRBJ2-7, is NAGVMQNPRHLVRRRGQEARLRCSPMKGHSHVYWYRQLPEEGLKFMVYLQKENIIDESGMPKERFSAEFPKEGPSILRIQQVVRGDSAAYFCASSPPGRGYEQYFGPGTRLTVT.

The V call is TRBV29-1, the J call TRBJ2-7; D is undetermined. Per germline, CDR1 SQVTM and CDR2 ANQGSEA. This CDR3 is 11 amino acids long. Deletions cut 7 bases from V and 5 bases from J, with 12 bases between. The chain's CDR3 is CSAGDYNEQYF. In DNA, the CDR3 is TGCAGCGCCGGAGATTACAACGAGCAGTACTTC.

This sequence joins TRBV6-5 and TRBJ2-5; tentative D call: TRBD1 (6 bases). Germline lookup yields CDR1 MNHEY and CDR2 SVGAGI. With 2 bases removed from V and 5 bases from J, the gap between germline ends came to 9 bases. The CDR3 has 13 amino acids. The CDR3 region has the DNA TGTGCCAGCAGTTACCCAGGGGCGGAGACCCAGTACTTC. Translation: CASSYPGAETQYF.

This chain links TRBV5-6 with TRBJ2-2; D is perhaps TRBD1 (6 bases). The CDR3 covers 15 residues. The V end lost 4 bases, the J end lost 5 bases, and 15 bases lay between the germline ends. Germline CDR1 SGHDT, CDR2 YYEEEE. In nucleotides, the CDR3 is TGTGCCAGCAGCAAGACAGGCTTGGGGACCGGGGAGCTGTTTTTT. This encodes CASSKTGLGTGELFF.

V gene TRBV28 combines with J gene TRBJ2-3; 9 positions match TRBD2. This CDR3 has 14 residues. V lost 3 bases, J lost 4 bases, and 2 bases stayed unmatched. From germline, CDR1 is MDHEN and CDR2 SYDVKM. The DNA of the CDR3 is TGTGCCAGCAGTTTGGCTAGCGGGGCAGATACGCAGTATTTT. Translated, it gives CASSLASGADTQYF.

The chain combines TRBV2 with TRBJ1-1; weak D call: TRBD1 (6 bases). Germline V gene sequence: CDR1 SNHLY, CDR2 FYNNEI. CDR3 length equals 13 residues. V lost 8 bases and J 3 bases, leaving 13 bases between the germline ends. The DNA for the CDR3 is TGTGCCAGCGGGAACAGGGAGGACACTGAAGCTTTCTTT. Translated, it gives CASGNREDTEAFF. The full variable domain, its missing parts supplied by reference TRBV2 and TRBJ1-1, is EPEVTQTPSHQVTQMGQEVILRCVPISNHLYFYWYRQILGQKVEFLVSFYNNEISEKSEIFDDQFSVERPDGSNFTLKIRSTKLEDSAMYFCASGNREDTEAFFGQGTRLTVV.

The V and J genes are TRBV29-1 and TRBJ1-2; TRBD1 aligns across 10 bases. This CDR3 comprises 12 residues. V lost 7 bases, J lost 8 bases, and 7 bases stayed unmatched. Germline V gene sequence: CDR1 SQVTM, CDR2 ANQGSEA. The CDR3 is CSARQGAAGYTF. The DNA for the CDR3 is TGCAGCGCCCGACAGGGGGCGGCAGGCTACACCTTC.

This chain connects TRBV6-2 or TRBV6-3 to TRBJ1-5; TRBD1 might be the D (5 bases). Trimming took 5 bases from V and 6 from J, leaving 14 bases between them. The germline V gene has CDR1 MNHEY and CDR2 SVGEGT. The CDR3 is made up of 14 amino acids. CDR3: CASSATTGVQPQHF. The CDR3 region has the DNA TGTGCCAGCAGTGCGACAACAGGCGTTCAGCCCCAGCATTTT.

This chain connects TRBV4-1 to TRBJ2-7; a possible D gene is TRBD1 (6 bases). CDR3 length: 13 amino acids. CDR1 MGHRA and CDR2 YSYEKL come from the germline V gene. Trimming took 2 bases from V and 6 from J, leaving 11 bases between them. The CDR3 here is CASSQNPRGEQYF. The CDR3 DNA reads as TGCGCCAGCAGCCAAAACCCCAGGGGCGAGCAGTACTTC.

This chain uses TRBV29-1 with TRBJ2-7, with unresolved D. The germline V and J ends were trimmed by 4 bases and 3 bases, with 13 bases remaining between them. The CDR3 consists of 13 residues. Germline CDR1 and CDR2: SQVTM and ANQGSEA. In DNA, the CDR3 is TGCAGCGTTGGGTGGGTCAAGGGCTACGAGCAGTACTTC. This translates into CSVGWVKGYEQYF.

This rearrangement joins TRBV27 to TRBJ1-5; 8 bases align to TRBD1. CDR1 is MNHEY, CDR2 SMNVEV, per germline (reference sequence). V lost 7 bases, J lost 1 base, and 18 bases stayed unmatched. The CDR3 is made up of 19 amino acids. The CDR3 protein is CASKVRGRVRALSNQPQHF. The CDR3 nucleotides read TGTGCCAGCAAGGTCAGGGGGCGCGTGAGGGCCCTGAGCAATCAGCCCCAGCATTTT.

Notes on this clonotype: The junction differs from germline at one of its ends, possibly a read error. This chain links TRBV30 with TRBJ2-7, with a weak D call TRBD2 (5 bases). The CDR3 consists of 13 residues. The germline V gene encodes CDR1 GTSNPN and CDR2 SVGIG (reference sequence). The CDR3: CAWSGASSCEQYF. CDR3 sequence (DNA): TGTGCCTGGAGTGGTGCTAGCTCCTGCGAGCAGTACTTC.

This chain links TRBV7-2 with TRBJ2-3; D is perhaps TRBD2 (7 bases). This CDR3 is built from 16 residues. V was trimmed by 0 bases and J by 0 bases, leaving 10 bases between them. The V gene's germline CDR1 is SGHTA and CDR2 FQGNSA. The CDR3 DNA reads TGTGCCAGCAGCTTAGCCGGGGGGCCAAGCACAGATACGCAGTATTTT. Amino acid sequence: CASSLAGGPSTDTQYF. Full variable domain (remainder filled in from reference TRBV7-2 and TRBJ2-3): GAGVSQSPSNKVTEKGKDVELRCDPISGHTALYWYRQSLGQGLEFLIYFQGNSAPDKSGLPSDRFSAERTGGSVSTLTIQRTQQEDSAVYLCASSLAGGPSTDTQYFGPGTRLTVL.

The V call is TRBV5-1, the J call TRBJ2-4; a weak D match, TRBD1 (5 bases). Germline CDR1 reads SGHRS; CDR2 reads YFSETQ. The germline V and J ends were trimmed by 0 bases and 0 bases, with 10 bases remaining between them. CDR3 length: 16 amino acids. The CDR3 DNA follows: TGCGCCAGCAGCTTGGAGGGGAATGGAGCCAAAAACATTCAGTACTTC. Protein sequence: CASSLEGNGAKNIQYF.